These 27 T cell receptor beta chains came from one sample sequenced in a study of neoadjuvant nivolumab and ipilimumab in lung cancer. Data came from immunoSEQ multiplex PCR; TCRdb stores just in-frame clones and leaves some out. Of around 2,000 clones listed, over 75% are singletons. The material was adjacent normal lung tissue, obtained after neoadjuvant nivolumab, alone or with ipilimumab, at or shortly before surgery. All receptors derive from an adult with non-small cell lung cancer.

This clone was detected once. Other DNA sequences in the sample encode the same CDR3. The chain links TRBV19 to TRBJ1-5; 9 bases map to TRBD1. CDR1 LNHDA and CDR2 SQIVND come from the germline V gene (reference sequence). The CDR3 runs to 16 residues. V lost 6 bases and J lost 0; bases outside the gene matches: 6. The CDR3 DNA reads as TGTGCCAGTAGCACAGGGACAGGGTCTAGCAATCAGCCCCAGCATTTT. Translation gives CASSTGTGSSNQPQHF.

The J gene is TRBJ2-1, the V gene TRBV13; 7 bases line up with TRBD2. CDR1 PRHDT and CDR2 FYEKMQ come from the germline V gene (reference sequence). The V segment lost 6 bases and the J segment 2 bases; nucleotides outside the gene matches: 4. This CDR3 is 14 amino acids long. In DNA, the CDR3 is TGTGCCAGCAGGGGGGGGAACCCCTACAATGAGCAGTTCTTC. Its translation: CASRGGNPYNEQFF.

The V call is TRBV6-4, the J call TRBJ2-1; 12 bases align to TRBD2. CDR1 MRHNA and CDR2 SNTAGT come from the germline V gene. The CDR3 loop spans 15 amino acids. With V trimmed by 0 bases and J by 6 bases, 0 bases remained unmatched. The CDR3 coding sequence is TGTGCCAGCAGTGACTCGACTAGCGGGAGCAATGAGCAGTTCTTC. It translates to CASSDSTSGSNEQFF.

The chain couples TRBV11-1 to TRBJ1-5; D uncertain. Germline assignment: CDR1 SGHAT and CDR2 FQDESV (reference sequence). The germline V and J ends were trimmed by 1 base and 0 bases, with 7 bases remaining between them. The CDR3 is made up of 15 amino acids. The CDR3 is CASSLEPYSNQPQHF. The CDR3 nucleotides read TGTGCCAGCAGCTTAGAGCCCTATAGCAATCAGCCCCAGCATTTT.

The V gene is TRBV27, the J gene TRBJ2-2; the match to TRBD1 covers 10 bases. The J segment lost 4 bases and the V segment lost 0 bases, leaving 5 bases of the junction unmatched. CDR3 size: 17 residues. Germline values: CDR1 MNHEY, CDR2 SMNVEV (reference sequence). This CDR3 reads CASSLSTGGAGTGELFF. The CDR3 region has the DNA TGTGCCAGCAGTTTATCGACAGGGGGCGCAGGCACCGGGGAGCTGTTTTTT.

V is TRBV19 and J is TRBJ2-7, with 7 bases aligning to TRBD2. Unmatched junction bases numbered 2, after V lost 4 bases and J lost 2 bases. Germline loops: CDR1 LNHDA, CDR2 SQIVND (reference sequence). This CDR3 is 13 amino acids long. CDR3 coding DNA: TGTGCCAGTAGTAAAGGACTAGCCTACGAGCAGTACTTC. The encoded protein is CASSKGLAYEQYF.

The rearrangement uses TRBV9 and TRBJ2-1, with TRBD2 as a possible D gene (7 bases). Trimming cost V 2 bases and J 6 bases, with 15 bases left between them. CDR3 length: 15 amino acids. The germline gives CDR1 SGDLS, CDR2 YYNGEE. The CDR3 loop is CASSVFEGGGNEQFF. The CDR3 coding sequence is TGTGCCAGCAGCGTCTTTGAGGGAGGGGGCAATGAGCAGTTCTTC.

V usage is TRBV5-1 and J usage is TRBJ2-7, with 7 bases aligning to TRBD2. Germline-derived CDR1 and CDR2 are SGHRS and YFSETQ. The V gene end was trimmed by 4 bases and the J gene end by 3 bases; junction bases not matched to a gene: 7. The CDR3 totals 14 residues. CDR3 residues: CASSLDGEGYEQYF. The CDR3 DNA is TGCGCCAGCAGCCTAGATGGGGAGGGCTACGAGCAGTACTTC.

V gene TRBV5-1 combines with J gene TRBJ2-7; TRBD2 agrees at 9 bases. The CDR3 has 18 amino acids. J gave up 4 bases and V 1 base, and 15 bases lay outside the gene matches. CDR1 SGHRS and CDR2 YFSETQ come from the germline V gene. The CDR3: CASSLYYSGGAIQYEQYF. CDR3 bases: TGCGCCAGCAGCTTGTATTATAGCGGGGGAGCAATTCAGTACGAGCAGTACTTC.

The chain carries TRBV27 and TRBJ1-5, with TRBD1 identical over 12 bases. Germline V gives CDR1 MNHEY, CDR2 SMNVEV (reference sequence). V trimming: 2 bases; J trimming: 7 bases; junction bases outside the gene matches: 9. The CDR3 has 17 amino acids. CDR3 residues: CASSLNSGTGGWQPQHF. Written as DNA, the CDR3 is TGTGCCAGCAGTTTAAATTCCGGGACAGGGGGCTGGCAGCCCCAGCATTTT.

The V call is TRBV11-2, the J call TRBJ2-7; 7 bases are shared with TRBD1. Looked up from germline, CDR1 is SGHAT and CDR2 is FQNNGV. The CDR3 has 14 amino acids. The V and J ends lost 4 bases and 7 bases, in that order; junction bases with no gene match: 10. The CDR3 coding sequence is TGTGCCAGCAGCTCCGGGACAGCGGTTTTTGAGCAGTACTTC. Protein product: CASSSGTAVFEQYF.

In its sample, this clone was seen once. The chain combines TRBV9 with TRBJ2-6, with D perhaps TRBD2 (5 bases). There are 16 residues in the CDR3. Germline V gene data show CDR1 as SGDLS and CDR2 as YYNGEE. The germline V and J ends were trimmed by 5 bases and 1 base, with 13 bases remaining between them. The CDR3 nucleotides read TGTGCCAGCAGTCTAACGTCGGGGTCTGGGGCCAACGTCCTGACTTTC. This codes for CASSLTSGSGANVLTF.

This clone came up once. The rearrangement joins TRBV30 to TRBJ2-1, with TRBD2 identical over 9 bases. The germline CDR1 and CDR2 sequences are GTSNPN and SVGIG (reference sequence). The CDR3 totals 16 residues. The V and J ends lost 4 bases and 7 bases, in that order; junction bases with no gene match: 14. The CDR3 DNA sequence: TGTGCCTGGACAAGAAGGGGCGGGAGGGCCATAAATGAGCAGTTCTTC. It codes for CAWTRRGGRAINEQFF. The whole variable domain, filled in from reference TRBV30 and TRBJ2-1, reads SQTIHQWPATLVQPVGSPLSLECTVEGTSNPNLYWYRQAAGRGLQLLFYSVGIGQISSEVPQNLSASRPQDRQFILSSKKLLLSDSGFYLCAWTRRGGRAINEQFFGPGTRLTVL.

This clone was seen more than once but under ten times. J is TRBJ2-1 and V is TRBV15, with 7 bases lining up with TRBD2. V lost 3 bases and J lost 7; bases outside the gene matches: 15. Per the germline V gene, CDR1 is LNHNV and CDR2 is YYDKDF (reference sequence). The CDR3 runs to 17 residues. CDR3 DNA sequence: TGTGCCACCAGCAGCCTGGTAGGGACTACCCAAAGTAATGAGCAGTTCTTC. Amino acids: CATSSLVGTTQSNEQFF.

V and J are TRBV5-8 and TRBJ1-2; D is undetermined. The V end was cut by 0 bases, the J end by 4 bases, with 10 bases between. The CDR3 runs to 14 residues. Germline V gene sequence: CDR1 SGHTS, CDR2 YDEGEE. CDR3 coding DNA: TGTGCCAGCAGCTTGGCAGCGACTGCCTATGGCTACACCTTC. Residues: CASSLAATAYGYTF.

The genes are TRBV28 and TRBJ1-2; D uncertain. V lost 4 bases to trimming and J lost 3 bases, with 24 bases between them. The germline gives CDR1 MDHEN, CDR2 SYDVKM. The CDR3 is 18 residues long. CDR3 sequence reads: CASSSNKKQALNYYGYTF. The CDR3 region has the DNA TGTGCCAGCAGTTCGAACAAAAAACAAGCACTCAATTACTATGGCTACACCTTC.

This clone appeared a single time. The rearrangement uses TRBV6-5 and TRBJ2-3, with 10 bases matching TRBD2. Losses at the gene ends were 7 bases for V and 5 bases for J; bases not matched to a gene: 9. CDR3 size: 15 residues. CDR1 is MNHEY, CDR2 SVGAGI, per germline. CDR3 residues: CASNSLAGVLDTQYF. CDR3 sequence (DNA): TGTGCCAGCAATTCCCTAGCGGGAGTTCTAGATACGCAGTATTTT.

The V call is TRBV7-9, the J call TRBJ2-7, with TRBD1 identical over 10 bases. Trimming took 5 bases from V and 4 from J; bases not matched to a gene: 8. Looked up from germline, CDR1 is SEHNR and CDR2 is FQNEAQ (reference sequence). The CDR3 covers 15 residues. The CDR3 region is CASSTPDRGQYEQYF. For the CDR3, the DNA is TGTGCCAGCAGCACTCCTGACAGGGGGCAATACGAGCAGTACTTC.

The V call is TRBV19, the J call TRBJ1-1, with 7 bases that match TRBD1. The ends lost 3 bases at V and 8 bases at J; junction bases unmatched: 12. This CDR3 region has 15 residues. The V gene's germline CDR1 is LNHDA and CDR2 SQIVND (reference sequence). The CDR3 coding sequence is TGTGCCAGTAGTATCCGCCAAACAGGGGCCCTCGAAGCTTTCTTT. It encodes CASSIRQTGALEAFF.

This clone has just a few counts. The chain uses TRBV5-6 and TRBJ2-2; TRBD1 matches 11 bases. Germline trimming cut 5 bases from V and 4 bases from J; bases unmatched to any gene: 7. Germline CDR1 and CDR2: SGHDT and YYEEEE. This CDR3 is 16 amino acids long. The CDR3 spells CASSNPGTGGTGELFF. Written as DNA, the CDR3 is TGTGCCAGCAGTAACCCCGGGACAGGGGGCACCGGGGAGCTGTTTTTT.

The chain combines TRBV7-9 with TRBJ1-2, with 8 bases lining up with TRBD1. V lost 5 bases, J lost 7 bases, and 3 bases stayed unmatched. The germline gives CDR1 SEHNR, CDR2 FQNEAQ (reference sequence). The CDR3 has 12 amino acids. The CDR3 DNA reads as TGTGCCAGCAGCAACCAGGGGGCTGGCTACACCTTC. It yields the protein CASSNQGAGYTF.

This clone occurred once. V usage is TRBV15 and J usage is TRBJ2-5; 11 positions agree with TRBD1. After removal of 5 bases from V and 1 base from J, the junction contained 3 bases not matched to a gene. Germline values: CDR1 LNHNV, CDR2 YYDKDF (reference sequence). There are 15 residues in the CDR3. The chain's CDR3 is CATSSGQGAQETQYF. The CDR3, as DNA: TGTGCCACCAGCTCCGGACAGGGGGCCCAAGAGACCCAGTACTTC.

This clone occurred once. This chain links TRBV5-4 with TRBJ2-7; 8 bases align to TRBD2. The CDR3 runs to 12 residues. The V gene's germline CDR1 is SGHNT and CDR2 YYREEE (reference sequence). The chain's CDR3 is CATSGSSYEQYF. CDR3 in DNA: TGTGCTACTAGCGGAAGCTCCTACGAGCAGTACTTC.

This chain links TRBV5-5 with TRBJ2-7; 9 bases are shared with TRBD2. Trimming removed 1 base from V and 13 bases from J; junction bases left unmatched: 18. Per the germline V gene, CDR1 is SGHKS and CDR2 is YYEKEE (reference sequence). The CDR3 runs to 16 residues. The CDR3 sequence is CASSLTPTSGEIRIYF. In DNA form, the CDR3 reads TGTGCCAGCAGCTTGACCCCGACTAGCGGCGAGATAAGGATTTACTTC.

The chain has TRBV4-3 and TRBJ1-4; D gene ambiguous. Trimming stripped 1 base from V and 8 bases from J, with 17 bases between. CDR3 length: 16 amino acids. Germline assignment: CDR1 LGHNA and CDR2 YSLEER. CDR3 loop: CASSQATGIGSEKLFF. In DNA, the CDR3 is TGCGCCAGCAGCCAAGCCACCGGGATAGGGTCCGAAAAACTGTTTTTT.

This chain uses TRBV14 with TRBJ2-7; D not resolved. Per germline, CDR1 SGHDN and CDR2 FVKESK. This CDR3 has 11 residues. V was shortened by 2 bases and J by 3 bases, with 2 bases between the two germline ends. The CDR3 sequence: CASSQHYEQYF. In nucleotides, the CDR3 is TGTGCCAGCAGCCAACACTACGAGCAGTACTTC.

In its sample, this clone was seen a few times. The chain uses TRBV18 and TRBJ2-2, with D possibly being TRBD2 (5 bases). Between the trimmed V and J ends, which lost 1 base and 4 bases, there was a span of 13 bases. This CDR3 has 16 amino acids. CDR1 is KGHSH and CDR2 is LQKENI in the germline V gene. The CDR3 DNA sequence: TGTGCCAGCTCACCACTGGAGGCTCTCGGCACCGGGGAGCTGTTTTTT. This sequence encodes CASSPLEALGTGELFF.